The clone carrying this T cell receptor beta chain was observed many times. The data are from a study of response to subunit inactivated influenza vaccine. TCRdb itself ran the RT-PCR reads through MiXCR, one entry per CDR3 protein. The data contain some 600,000 distinct CDR3 sequences, around 13% of them singletons. The CDR3 covers 14 residues. V lost 5 bases to trimming and J lost 3 bases, with 10 bases between them. The sequencing used PBMCs from blood, collected approximately 15 days before vaccination. The chain employs TRBV12-3 or TRBV12-4 and TRBJ2-2; unclear D gene. The clonotype comes from a man in his forties or fifties who received an inactivated influenza vaccine. The CDR3 DNA reads as TGTGCCAGCAGTAATCTGGCCCACACCGGGGAGCTGTTTTTT. This encodes CASSNLAHTGELFF.